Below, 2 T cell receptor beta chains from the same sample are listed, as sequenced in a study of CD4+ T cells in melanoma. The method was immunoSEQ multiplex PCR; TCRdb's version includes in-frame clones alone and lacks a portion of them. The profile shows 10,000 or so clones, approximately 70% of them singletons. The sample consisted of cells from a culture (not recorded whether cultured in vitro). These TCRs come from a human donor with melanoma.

CDR3 nucleotide sequence: TGTGCCAGCAGGGCGGAGGGGGCACGGAACACTGAAGCTTTCTTT. Its translation is CASRAEGARNTEAFF. This chain connects TRBV6-1 to TRBJ1-1, with 7 nucleotides matching TRBD1. Germline V gene sequence: CDR1 MNHNS, CDR2 SASEGT. V lost 6 bases and J lost 1; bases outside the gene matches: 8. The CDR3 extends over 15 amino acids.

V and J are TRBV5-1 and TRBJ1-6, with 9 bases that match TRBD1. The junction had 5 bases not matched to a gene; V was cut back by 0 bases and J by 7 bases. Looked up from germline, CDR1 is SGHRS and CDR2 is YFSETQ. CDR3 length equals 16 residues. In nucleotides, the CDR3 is TGCGCCAGCAGCTTGGGGACCGGGACAGGGAATTCACCCCTCCACTTT. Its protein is CASSLGTGTGNSPLHF.